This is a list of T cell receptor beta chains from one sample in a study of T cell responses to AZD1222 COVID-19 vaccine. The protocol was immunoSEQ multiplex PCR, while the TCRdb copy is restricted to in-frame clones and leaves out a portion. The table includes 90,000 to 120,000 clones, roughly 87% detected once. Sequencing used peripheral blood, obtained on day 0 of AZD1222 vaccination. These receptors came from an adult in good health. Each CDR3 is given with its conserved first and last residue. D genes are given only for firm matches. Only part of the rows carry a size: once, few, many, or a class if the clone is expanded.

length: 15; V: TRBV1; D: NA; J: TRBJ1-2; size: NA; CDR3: CTSSQDRTGNGGYTF; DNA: TGCACCAGCAGCCAAGATCGAACAGGGAACGGTGGCTACACCTTC
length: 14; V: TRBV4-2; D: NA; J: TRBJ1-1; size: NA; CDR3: CASSQRRMDGEAFF; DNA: TGTGCCAGCAGCCAAAGGAGGATGGACGGTGAAGCTTTCTTT
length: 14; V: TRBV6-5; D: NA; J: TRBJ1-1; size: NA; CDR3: CASKAVNMNTEAFF; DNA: TGTGCCAGCAAGGCGGTCAACATGAACACTGAAGCTTTCTTT
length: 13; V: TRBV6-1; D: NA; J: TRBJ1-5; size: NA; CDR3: CASLFGANQPQHF; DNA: TGTGCCAGTCTCTTCGGGGCTAATCAGCCCCAGCATTTT
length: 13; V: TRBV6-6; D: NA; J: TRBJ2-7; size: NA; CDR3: CASRLEPETLGDF; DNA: TGTGCCAGCAGACTAGAGCCCGAGACCCTAGGAGACTTC
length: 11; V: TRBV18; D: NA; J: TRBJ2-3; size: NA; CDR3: CASSPAKTQYF; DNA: TGTGCCAGCTCACCAGCTAAAACGCAGTATTTT
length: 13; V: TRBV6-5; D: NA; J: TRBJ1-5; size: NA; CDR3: CASSSGEGGPQHF; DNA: TGTGCCAGCAGTTCGGGGGAGGGGGGGCCCCAGCATTTT
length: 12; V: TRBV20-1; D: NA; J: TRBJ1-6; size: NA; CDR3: CSASRPGSPLHF; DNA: TGCAGTGCCAGTCGACCCGGCTCACCCCTCCACTTT
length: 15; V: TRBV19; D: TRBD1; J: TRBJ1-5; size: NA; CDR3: CASSISTGGYQPQHF; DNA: TGTGCCAGTAGTATATCGACAGGGGGGTATCAGCCCCAGCATTTT
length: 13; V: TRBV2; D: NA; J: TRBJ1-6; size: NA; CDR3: CASSGFWGSPLHF; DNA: TGTGCCAGCAGTGGATTTTGGGGGTCACCCCTCCACTTT
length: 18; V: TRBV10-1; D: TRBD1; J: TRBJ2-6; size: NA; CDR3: CASTSTGGCSAGANVLTF; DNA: TGCGCCAGCACTTCGACAGGGGGCTGTTCAGCTGGGGCCAACGTCCTGACTTTC
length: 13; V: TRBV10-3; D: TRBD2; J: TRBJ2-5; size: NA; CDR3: CAIWNGGKETQYF; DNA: TGTGCCATCTGGAACGGGGGGAAAGAGACCCAGTACTTC
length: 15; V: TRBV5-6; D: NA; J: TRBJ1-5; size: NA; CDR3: CASSLGTFGNQPQHF; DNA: TGTGCCAGCAGCTTAGGGACCTTCGGCAATCAGCCCCAGCATTTT
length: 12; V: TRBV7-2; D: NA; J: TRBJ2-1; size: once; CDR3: CASSPAGNEQFF; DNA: TGTGCCAGCAGTCCTGCGGGCAATGAGCAGTTCTTC
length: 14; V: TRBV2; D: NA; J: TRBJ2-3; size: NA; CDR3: CASPKTDRTDTQYF; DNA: TGTGCCAGCCCCAAGACAGACCGCACAGATACGCAGTATTTT
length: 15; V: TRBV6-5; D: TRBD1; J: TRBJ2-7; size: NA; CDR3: CASSYGTGVSYEQYF; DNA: TGTGCCAGCAGTTACGGGACAGGGGTGTCCTACGAGCAGTACTTC
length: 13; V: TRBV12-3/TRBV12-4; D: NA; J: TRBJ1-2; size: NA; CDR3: CASRRGGDYGYTF; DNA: TGTGCCAGCAGAAGGGGGGGGGACTATGGCTACACCTTC
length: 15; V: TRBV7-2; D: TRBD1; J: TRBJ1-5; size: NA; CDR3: CASSQGAVGNQPQHF; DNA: TGTGCCAGCAGCCAGGGGGCGGTGGGCAATCAGCCCCAGCATTTT
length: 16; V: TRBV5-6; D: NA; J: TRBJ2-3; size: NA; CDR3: CASSLLARDSTDTQYF; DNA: TGTGCCAGCAGCTTGCTTGCCCGGGACAGCACAGATACGCAGTATTTT
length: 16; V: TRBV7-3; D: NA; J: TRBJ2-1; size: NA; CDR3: CASSLHPGENYNEQFF; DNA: TGTGCCAGCAGCTTACATCCGGGGGAAAACTACAATGAGCAGTTCTTC
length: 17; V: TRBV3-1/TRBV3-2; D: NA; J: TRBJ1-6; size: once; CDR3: CASSQEFPGGRGSPLHF; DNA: TGTGCCAGCAGCCAAGAATTTCCGGGGGGCAGAGGTTCACCCCTCCACTTT
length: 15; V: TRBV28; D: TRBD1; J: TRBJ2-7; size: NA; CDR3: CASSLLGQGAGEQYF; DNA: TGTGCCAGCAGTTTACTGGGACAGGGGGCAGGGGAGCAGTACTTC
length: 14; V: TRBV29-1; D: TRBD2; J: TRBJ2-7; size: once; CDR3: CSVDLAGGTYEQYF; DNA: TGCAGCGTTGATTTGGCGGGGGGAACCTACGAGCAGTACTTC
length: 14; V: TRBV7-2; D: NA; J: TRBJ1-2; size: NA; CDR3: CASSLGKQNYGYTF; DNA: TGTGCCAGCAGCTTAGGCAAACAAAACTATGGCTACACCTTC
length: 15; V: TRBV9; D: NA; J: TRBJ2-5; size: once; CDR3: CASSGSGTSQETQYF; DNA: TGTGCCAGCAGCGGTTCCGGGACAAGTCAAGAGACCCAGTACTTC
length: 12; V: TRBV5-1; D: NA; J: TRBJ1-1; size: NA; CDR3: CASSLLNTEAFF; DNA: TGCGCCAGCAGCTTGTTGAACACTGAAGCTTTCTTT
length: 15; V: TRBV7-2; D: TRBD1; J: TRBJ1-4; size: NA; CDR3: CASSGRQGANEKLFF; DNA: TGTGCCAGCAGCGGAAGACAGGGGGCGAACGAAAAACTGTTTTTT
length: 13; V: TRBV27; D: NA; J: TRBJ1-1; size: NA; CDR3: CASSLSANTEAFF; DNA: TGTGCCAGCAGTTTATCAGCGAACACTGAAGCTTTCTTT
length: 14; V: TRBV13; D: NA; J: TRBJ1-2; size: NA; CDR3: CASSGTGLGIGYTF; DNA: TGTGCCAGCAGCGGGACGGGTCTCGGTATTGGCTACACCTTC
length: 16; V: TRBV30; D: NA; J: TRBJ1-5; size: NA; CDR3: CAWSVMTGAMAQPQHF; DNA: TGTGCCTGGAGTGTAATGACGGGCGCGATGGCACAGCCCCAGCATTTT
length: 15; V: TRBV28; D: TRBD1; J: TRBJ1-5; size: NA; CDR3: CASIPGQGKWYPQHF; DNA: TGTGCCAGCATACCGGGACAGGGCAAGTGGTATCCCCAGCATTTT
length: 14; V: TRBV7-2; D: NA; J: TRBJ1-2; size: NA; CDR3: CASSSRGELDGYTF; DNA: TGTGCCAGCAGCTCGAGAGGGGAATTAGATGGCTACACCTTC
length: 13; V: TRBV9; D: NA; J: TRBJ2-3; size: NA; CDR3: CASSRGYTDTQYF; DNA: TGTGCCAGCAGCCGGGGGTACACAGATACGCAGTATTTT
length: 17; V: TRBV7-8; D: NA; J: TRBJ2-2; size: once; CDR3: CASSLAPVTLNTGELFF; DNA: TGTGCCAGCAGCTTAGCGCCGGTGACCTTGAACACCGGGGAGCTGTTTTTT
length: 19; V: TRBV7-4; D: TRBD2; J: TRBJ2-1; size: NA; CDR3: CASSQTSGGDTTTYNEQFF; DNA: TGTGCCAGCAGCCAGACTAGCGGGGGGGATACAACCACCTACAATGAGCAGTTCTTC
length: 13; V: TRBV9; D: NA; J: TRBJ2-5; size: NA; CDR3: CASSPPHQETQYF; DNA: TGTGCCAGCAGCCCTCCGCACCAAGAGACCCAGTACTTC
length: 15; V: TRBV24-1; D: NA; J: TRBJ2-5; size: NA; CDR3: CATSDPAEYQETQYF; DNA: TGTGCCACCAGTGACCCCGCCGAGTACCAAGAGACCCAGTACTTC
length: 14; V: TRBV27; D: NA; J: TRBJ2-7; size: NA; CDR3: CASSLRDRSFGQYF; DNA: TGTGCCAGCAGTTTGCGGGACCGATCATTTGGGCAGTACTTC
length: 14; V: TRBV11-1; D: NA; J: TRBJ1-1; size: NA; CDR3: CASSLGPVPPRAFF; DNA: TGTGCCAGCAGCTTAGGCCCCGTTCCGCCGCGGGCTTTCTTT
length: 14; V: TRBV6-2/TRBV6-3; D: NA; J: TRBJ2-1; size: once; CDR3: CASSYSPIANEQFF; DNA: TGTGCCAGCAGTTACTCCCCCATAGCGAATGAGCAGTTCTTC
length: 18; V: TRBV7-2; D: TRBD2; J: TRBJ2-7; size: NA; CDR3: CASSFGPRRLAATYEQYF; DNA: TGTGCCAGCAGCTTCGGTCCCAGGCGACTAGCGGCTACCTACGAGCAGTACTTC
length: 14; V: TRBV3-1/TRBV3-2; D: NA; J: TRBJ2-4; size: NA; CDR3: CASSQGGAGNIQYF; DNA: TGTGCCAGCAGCCAAGGGGGGGCCGGGAACATTCAGTACTTC
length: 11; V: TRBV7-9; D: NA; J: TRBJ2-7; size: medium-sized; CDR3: CASSPNYEQYF; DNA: TGTGCCAGCAGCCCAAATTACGAGCAGTACTTC